This T cell receptor (beta chain) was found in a study of CD8 T cells in ankylosing spondylitis. Study results and caveats: Clones linked to disease were reported to show significant enrichment in matched ankylosing spondylitis synovial fluid. Made up of fewer than 10 highly homologous variants, a TCR beta motif appeared characteristic of ankylosing spondylitis blood.

TCRdb recomputed calls from the 5' RACE reads with MiXCR, one row per CDR3 protein. The sample contains hundreds of thousands of distinct CDR3 sequences, 8% to 9.5% of which appear only once. Germline V gene sequence: CDR1 SGHDT, CDR2 YYEEEE. V gave up 3 bases and J gave up 4 bases, with 10 bases separating them. The CDR3 contains 13 residues. This clonotype has ten or more counts. Antigen unknown. This receptor was obtained from a male donor with ankylosing spondylitis or in good health (not recorded which). The rearrangement uses TRBV5-6 and TRBJ1-1; no reliable D call. Sequencing was done on a sample of blood, either unsorted or a sorted T cell fraction (not recorded which). CDR3 sequence: CASSSLLGTEAFF. The CDR3 DNA reads TGTGCCAGCAGCTCACTCTTAGGCACTGAAGCTTTCTTT.